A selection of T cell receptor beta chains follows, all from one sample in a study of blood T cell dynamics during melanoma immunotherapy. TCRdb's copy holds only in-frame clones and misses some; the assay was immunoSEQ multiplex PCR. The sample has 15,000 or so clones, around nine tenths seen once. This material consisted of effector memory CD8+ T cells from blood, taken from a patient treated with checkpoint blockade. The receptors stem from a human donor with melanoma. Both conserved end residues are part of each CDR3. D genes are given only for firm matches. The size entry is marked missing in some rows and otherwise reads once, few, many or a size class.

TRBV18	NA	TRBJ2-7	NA	TGTGCCAGCTCACCACCGGTTGCGGGACAACCCTACGAGCAGTACTTC	CASSPPVAGQPYEQYF
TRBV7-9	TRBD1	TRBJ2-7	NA	TGTGCCAGCAGCTTCCGGGACAGTCCCTACGAGCAGTACTTC	CASSFRDSPYEQYF
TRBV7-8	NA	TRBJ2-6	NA	TGTGCCAGCAGCTCCCCCTTGGGGGCCAACGTCCTGACTTTC	CASSSPLGANVLTF
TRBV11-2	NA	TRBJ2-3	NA	TGTGCCAGCAGCCCGACGGGTAATAGGGCTAGCACAGATACGCAGTATTTT	CASSPTGNRASTDTQYF
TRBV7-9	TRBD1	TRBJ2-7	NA	TGTGCCAGCAGCTTAGGCAGGGGGTCCGAGCAGTACTTC	CASSLGRGSEQYF
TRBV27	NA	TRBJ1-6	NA	TGTGCCAGCTCTAGGGGCACGTTTCCTTCACCCCTCCACTTT	CASSRGTFPSPLHF
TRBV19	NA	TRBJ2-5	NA	TGTGCCAGTAGTACGTGGGAGAAGAATGAAGAGCAGTACTTC	CASSTWEKNEEQYF
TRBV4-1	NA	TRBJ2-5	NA	TGCGCCAGCAGCCCCCGGCGGGGGCAGGGGCAAGAGACCCAGTACTTC	CASSPRRGQGQETQYF
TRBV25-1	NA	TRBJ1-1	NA	TGTGCCAGCAGTGACCACCAGGATACGGCGAACACTGAAGCTTTCTTT	CASSDHQDTANTEAFF
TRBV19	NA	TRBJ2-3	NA	TGTGCCAGTAGCCCTGGGGCGGCCCTCACAGATACGCAGTATTTT	CASSPGAALTDTQYF
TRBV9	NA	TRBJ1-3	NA	TGTGCCAGCAGCGTAGATGGGGGTGGAAACACCATATATTTT	CASSVDGGGNTIYF
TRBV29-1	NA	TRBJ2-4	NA	TGCAGCGTTGAAGTCGTTTCGGAGCTGTCTAGAGGCATTCAGTACTTC	CSVEVVSELSRGIQYF
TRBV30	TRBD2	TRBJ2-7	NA	TGTGCCTGGAGGATGGGACTAGCGGACGAGCAGTACTTC	CAWRMGLADEQYF
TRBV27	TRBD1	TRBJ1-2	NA	TGTGCCAGCAGCGACAGGGCTAACTATGGCTACACCTTC	CASSDRANYGYTF
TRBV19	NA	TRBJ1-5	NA	TGTGCCAGTAGTATGTCAGAGTATAGCAATCAGCCCCAGCATTTT	CASSMSEYSNQPQHF
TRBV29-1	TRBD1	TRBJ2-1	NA	TGCAGCGCACGACAGGGTCCAAGCTCCTACAATGAGCAGTTCTTC	CSARQGPSSYNEQFF
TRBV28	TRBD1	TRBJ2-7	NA	TGTGCCAGCCTTGGGACAGGGGCCTACGAGCAGTACTTC	CASLGTGAYEQYF
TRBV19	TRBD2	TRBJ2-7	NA	TGTGCCAGTAGTTATGCCGCGGGGGTGGCGGGAGACTACGAGCAGTACTTC	CASSYAAGVAGDYEQYF
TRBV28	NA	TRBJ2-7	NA	TGTGCCAGCAGTCATGACTCCCCGGCGGGCGAGCAGTACTTC	CASSHDSPAGEQYF
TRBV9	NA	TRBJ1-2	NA	TGTGCCAGCAGCGTTGCAGGGGAGGGCTACACCTTC	CASSVAGEGYTF
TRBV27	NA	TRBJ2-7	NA	TGTGCCAGCAGTTTCGGCTCGGGACGGGCCTACGAGCAGTACTTC	CASSFGSGRAYEQYF
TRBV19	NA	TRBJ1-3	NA	TGTGCCAGTAGTATTGGGACACCGGATGGGACCGGAAACACCATATATTTT	CASSIGTPDGTGNTIYF
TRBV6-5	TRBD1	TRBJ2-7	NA	TGTGCCAGCAGTTACTCGACAGGGGGGACCTACGAGCAGTACTTC	CASSYSTGGTYEQYF
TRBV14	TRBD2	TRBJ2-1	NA	TGTGCCAGCAGCACCCGGACTAGCGGGTACAATGAGCAGTTCTTC	CASSTRTSGYNEQFF
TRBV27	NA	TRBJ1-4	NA	TGTGCCAGCAGTTTATTAGCAGGGGCGACTAATGAAAAACTGTTTTTT	CASSLLAGATNEKLFF
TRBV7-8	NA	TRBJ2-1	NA	TGTGCCAGCAGCTTAGAAGTATCGTGGGAGGAAAATAATGAGCAGTTCTTC	CASSLEVSWEENNEQFF
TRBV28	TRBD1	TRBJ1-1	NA	TGTGCCAGCAGCCCGGGGACAGGTTCGAACACTGAAGCTTTCTTT	CASSPGTGSNTEAFF
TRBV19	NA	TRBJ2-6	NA	TGTGCCAGTAGTATATTCGGAGATGGGGCCAACGTCCTGACTTTC	CASSIFGDGANVLTF
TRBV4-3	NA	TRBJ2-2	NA	TGCGCCAGCAGCCCGGGGCTGAACACCGGGGAGCTGTTTTTT	CASSPGLNTGELFF
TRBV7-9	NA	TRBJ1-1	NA	TGTGCCAGCAGCTTAGGACAGCCGGAAGCTTTCTTT	CASSLGQPEAFF
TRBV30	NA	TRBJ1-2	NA	TGTGCCGGGCTACAGGGACGAGGCTACACCTTC	CAGLQGRGYTF
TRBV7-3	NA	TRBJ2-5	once	TGTGCCAGCAGGCCAGGACAAGCGTACCAAGAGACCCAGTACTTC	CASRPGQAYQETQYF
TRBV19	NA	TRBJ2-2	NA	TGTGCCAGTAGTATAGGCTACGGGAACACCGGGGAGCTGTTTTTT	CASSIGYGNTGELFF
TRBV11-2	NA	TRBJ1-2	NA	TGTGCCAGCAGCTTAGTGGCCGGAGGGGGTGGCTACACCTTC	CASSLVAGGGGYTF
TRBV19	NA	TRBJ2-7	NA	TGTGCCAGTAGTATAGGCGGTTACTCCTACGAGCAGTACTTC	CASSIGGYSYEQYF
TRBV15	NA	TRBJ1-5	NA	TGTGCCACCAGCAGAGATAGGGGGAACAATCAGCCCCAGCATTTT	CATSRDRGNNQPQHF
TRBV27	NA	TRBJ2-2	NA	TGTGCCAGCAGTTCCGGCACCGGGGAGCTGTTTTTT	CASSSGTGELFF
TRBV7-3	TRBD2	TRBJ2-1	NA	TGTGCCAGCAGCGTAGCGGGAGCCCTCCACAATGAGCAGTTCTTC	CASSVAGALHNEQFF
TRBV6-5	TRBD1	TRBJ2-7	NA	TGTGCCAGCAGGGGACAGGGAAGTTCCTACGAGCAGTACTTC	CASRGQGSSYEQYF
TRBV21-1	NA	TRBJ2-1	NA	TGTGCCAGCGGCTGGGGACTAGCGGGAACCGGCTCCTACAATGAGCAGTTCTTC	CASGWGLAGTGSYNEQFF
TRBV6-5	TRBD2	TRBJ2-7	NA	TGTGCCAGCAGTTACGAGGGAGGGTACGAGCAGTACTTC	CASSYEGGYEQYF
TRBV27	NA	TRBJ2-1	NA	TGTGCCAGCAGTTTACAGGCCCCCGATCGGCAGTTCTTC	CASSLQAPDRQFF
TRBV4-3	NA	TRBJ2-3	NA	TGCGCCAGCAGCCAAGATACTACTCTCACAGATACGCAGTATTTT	CASSQDTTLTDTQYF
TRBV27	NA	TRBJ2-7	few	TGTGCCAGCAGTTTGCAGGGGTCCTACGAGCAGTACTTC	CASSLQGSYEQYF
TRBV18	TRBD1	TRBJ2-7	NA	TGTGCCAGCTCACCGGGACAGGGGGTCCACGAGCAGTACTTC	CASSPGQGVHEQYF
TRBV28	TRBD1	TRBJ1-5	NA	TGTGCCAGCGTACCTGGGACAGGTAATCAGCCCCAGCATTTT	CASVPGTGNQPQHF
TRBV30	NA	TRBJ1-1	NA	TGTGCCTGGAGCCCTATCACTGAAGCTTTCTTT	CAWSPITEAFF
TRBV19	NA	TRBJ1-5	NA	TGTGCCAGTAGTATGAGCCAGCTCCTTGGTCAGCATTTT	CASSMSQLLGQHF
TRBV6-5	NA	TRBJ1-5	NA	TGTGCCAGCAGCCCCCCCAGAGGAGGCAATCAGCCCCAGCATTTT	CASSPPRGGNQPQHF
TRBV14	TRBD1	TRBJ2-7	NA	TGTGCCAGCAGCAAAGGGGACAGGCTCTCCTACGAGCAGTACTTC	CASSKGDRLSYEQYF
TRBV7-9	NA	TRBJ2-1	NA	TGTGCCAGCAGCTTAAACGCAGGCTCCTACAATGAGCAGTTCTTC	CASSLNAGSYNEQFF
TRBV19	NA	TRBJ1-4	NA	TGTGCCACCCGGCACAATGAAAAACTGTTTTTT	CATRHNEKLFF
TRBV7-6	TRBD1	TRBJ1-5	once	TGTGCCAGCAGCTTGCGGGCAGGGGGTAATCAGCCCCAGCATTTT	CASSLRAGGNQPQHF
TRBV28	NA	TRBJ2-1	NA	TGTGCCAGCAGCTCCGGGAACTACAATGAGCAGTTCTTC	CASSSGNYNEQFF
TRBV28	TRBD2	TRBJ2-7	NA	TGTGCCAGCTCCTTTGGGACGGGAGGGCCCCCCTACGAGCAGTACTTC	CASSFGTGGPPYEQYF